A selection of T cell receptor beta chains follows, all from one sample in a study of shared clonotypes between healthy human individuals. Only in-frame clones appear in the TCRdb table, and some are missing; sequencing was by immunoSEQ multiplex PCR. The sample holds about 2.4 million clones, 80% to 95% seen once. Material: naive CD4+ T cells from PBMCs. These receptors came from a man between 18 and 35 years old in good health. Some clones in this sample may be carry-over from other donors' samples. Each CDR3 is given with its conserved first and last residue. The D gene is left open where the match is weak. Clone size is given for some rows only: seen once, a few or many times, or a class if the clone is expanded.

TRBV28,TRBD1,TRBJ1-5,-,CASSFQKGAGVSNQPQHF,TGTGCCAGCAGTTTCCAAAAGGGGGCAGGGGTGAGCAATCAGCCCCAGCATTTT
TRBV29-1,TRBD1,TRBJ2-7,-,CSVVQGASYEQYF,TGCAGCGTTGTCCAGGGGGCCTCCTACGAGCAGTACTTC
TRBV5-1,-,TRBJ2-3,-,CASKEGSGRTDTQYF,TGCGCCAGTAAGGAAGGGTCGGGGAGAACAGATACGCAGTATTTT
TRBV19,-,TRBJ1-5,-,CASSMFRSNQPQHF,TGTGCCAGTAGTATGTTCAGAAGCAATCAGCCCCAGCATTTT
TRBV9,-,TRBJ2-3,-,CASSVGGSLGDTQYF,TGTGCCAGCAGCGTAGGTGGGAGTCTTGGAGATACGCAGTATTTT
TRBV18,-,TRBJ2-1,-,CASSPGGSSYNEQFF,TGTGCCAGCTCACCAGGGGGGTCATCCTACAATGAGCAGTTCTTC
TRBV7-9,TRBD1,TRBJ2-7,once,CASSLGQGAYEQYF,TGTGCCAGCAGCTTGGGACAGGGTGCCTACGAGCAGTACTTC
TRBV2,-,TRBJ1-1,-,CASAGQGYTEAFF,TGTGCCAGTGCGGGGCAGGGGTACACTGAAGCTTTCTTT
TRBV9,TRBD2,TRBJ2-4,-,CASSGTSESEIQYF,TGTGCCAGCAGCGGCACTAGCGAATCTGAAATTCAGTACTTC
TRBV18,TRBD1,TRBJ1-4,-,CASSPGTGISTNEKLFF,TGTGCCAGCTCACCCGGGACAGGAATATCAACTAATGAAAAACTGTTTTTT
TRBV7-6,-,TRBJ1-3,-,CASSYRQTSGNTIYF,TGTGCCAGCAGCTACCGACAGACCTCTGGAAACACCATATATTTT
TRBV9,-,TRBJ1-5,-,CASSTGPYSNQPQHF,TGTGCCAGCAGCACCGGTCCTTATAGCAATCAGCCCCAGCATTTT
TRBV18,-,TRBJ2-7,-,CASSPEGLSYEQYF,TGTGCCAGCTCACCTGAGGGCCTATCCTACGAGCAGTACTTC
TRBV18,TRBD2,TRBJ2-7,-,CASSPTTSGGKSYEQYF,TGTGCCAGCTCACCAACCACTAGCGGCGGGAAATCCTACGAGCAGTACTTC
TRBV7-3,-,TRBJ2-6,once,CASSLTGGRLSGANVLTF,TGTGCCAGCAGCTTAACCGGGGGGCGACTCTCTGGGGCCAACGTCCTGACTTTC
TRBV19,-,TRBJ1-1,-,CASSTGSTEAFF,TGTGCCAGTAGTACGGGGAGTACTGAAGCTTTCTTT
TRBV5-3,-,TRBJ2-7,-,CARRPQGEQYF,TGTGCCCGCCGGCCCCAGGGCGAGCAGTACTTC
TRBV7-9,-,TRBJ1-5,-,CASSPGGWSSNQPQHF,TGTGCCAGCAGCCCAGGCGGGTGGAGTAGCAATCAGCCCCAGCATTTT
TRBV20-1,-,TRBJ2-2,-,CSASTTGELFF,TGCAGTGCTAGTACCACCGGGGAGCTGTTTTTT
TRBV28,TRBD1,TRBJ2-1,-,CASSRRGQGLYNEQFF,TGTGCCAGCAGCCGAAGGGGGCAGGGGCTCTACAATGAGCAGTTCTTC
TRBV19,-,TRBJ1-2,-,CASTSQGTRDYGYTF,TGTGCCAGTACGTCACAGGGAACCCGGGACTATGGCTACACCTTC
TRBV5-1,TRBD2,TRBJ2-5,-,CASRPAGGPGETQYF,TGCGCCAGCAGACCAGCGGGAGGGCCTGGGGAGACCCAGTACTTC
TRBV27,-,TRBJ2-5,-,CASSLRRDLGETQYF,TGTGCCAGCAGTTTAAGGCGGGACTTAGGTGAGACCCAGTACTTC
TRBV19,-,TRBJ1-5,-,CASSYEGQPQHF,TGTGCCAGTAGCTACGAGGGCCAGCCCCAGCATTTT
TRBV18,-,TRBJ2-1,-,CASSPLQGENEQFF,TGTGCCAGCTCACCGCTACAGGGTGAAAACGAGCAGTTCTTC
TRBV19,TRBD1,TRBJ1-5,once,CASKRTGSNQPQHF,TGTGCCAGTAAGAGGACAGGTAGCAATCAGCCCCAGCATTTT
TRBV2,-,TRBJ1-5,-,CASRRQVNQPQHF,TGTGCCAGCAGACGACAGGTTAATCAGCCCCAGCATTTT
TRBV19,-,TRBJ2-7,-,CASSIRGPNHEQYF,TGTGCCAGTAGTATCAGGGGACCGAACCACGAGCAGTACTTC
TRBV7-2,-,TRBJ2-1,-,CASSFVRYEQFF,TGTGCCAGCAGCTTCGTAAGGTATGAGCAGTTCTTC
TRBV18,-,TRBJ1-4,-,CASSPPPGVDFNEKLFF,TGTGCCAGCTCACCACCCCCGGGGGTGGACTTTAATGAAAAACTGTTTTTT
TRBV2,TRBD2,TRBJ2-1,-,CASRLTSGNYNEQFF,TGTGCCAGCAGACTTACTAGCGGCAACTACAATGAGCAGTTCTTC
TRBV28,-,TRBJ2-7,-,CASSSGTRYEQYF,TGTGCCAGCAGTTCCGGGACCCGCTACGAGCAGTACTTC
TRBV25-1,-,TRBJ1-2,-,CASSRTNYGYTF,TGTGCCAGCAGTCGGACCAACTATGGCTACACCTTC
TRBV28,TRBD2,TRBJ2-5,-,CASSLWGLEWETQYF,TGTGCCAGCAGTTTATGGGGACTAGAGTGGGAGACCCAGTACTTC
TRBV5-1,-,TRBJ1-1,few,CASSLASGPEAFF,TGCGCCAGCAGCTTGGCCTCGGGGCCTGAAGCTTTCTTT
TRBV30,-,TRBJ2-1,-,CAWSLEYEQFF,TGTGCCTGGAGTCTGGAATATGAGCAGTTCTTC
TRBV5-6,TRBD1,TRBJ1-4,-,CASSSRTGANEKLFF,TGTGCCAGCAGCTCCCGGACAGGGGCGAATGAAAAACTGTTTTTT
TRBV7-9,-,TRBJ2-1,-,CASSLYGGQSGTYNEQFF,TGTGCCAGCAGCCTTTACGGTGGGCAATCGGGGACCTACAATGAGCAGTTCTTC
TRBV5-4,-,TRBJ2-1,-,CASSIGTETNEQFF,TGTGCCAGCAGCATCGGGACTGAAACCAATGAGCAGTTCTTC
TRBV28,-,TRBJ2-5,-,CASRPWTDQETQYF,TGTGCCAGCAGACCCTGGACAGATCAAGAGACCCAGTACTTC
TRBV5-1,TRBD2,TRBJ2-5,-,CASSLGLAVPWETQYF,TGCGCCAGCAGCTTGGGACTAGCGGTCCCTTGGGAGACCCAGTACTTC
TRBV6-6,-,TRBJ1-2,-,CASSYSSGGQGYGYTF,TGTGCCAGCAGTTACTCCTCCGGGGGGCAGGGCTATGGCTACACCTTC
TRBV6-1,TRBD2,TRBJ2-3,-,CASSTSGRRTDTQYF,TGTGCCAGCTCGACTAGCGGGAGACGCACAGATACGCAGTATTTT
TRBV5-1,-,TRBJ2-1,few,CASSLDYEQFF,TGCGCCAGCAGCTTGGATTATGAGCAGTTCTTC
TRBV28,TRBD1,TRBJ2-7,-,CASNIKDRTSSYEQYF,TGTGCCAGCAATATCAAGGACAGGACGAGCTCCTACGAGCAGTACTTC
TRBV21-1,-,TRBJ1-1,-,CARRKKRGLEAFF,TGTGCCAGAAGAAAGAAAAGGGGCTTAGAAGCTTTCTTT
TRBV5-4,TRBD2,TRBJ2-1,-,CASSSGLASNEQFF,TGTGCCAGCAGCTCGGGACTAGCGTCAAATGAGCAGTTCTTC
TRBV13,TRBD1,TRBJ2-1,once,CASSPDRGLNSRDNEQFF,TGTGCCAGCAGCCCGGACAGGGGGCTAAATTCGCGGGACAATGAGCAGTTCTTC
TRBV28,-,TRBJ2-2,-,CASSFGGADTGELFF,TGTGCCAGCAGTTTTGGGGGCGCGGACACCGGGGAGCTGTTTTTT
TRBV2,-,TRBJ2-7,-,CASSPRSHEQYF,TGTGCCAGCTCGCCCAGATCGCACGAGCAGTACTTC